These 24 T cell receptor beta chains were sequenced from one sample in a study of cytomegalovirus exposure and HLA in healthy donors. The method was immunoSEQ multiplex PCR; TCRdb's version includes in-frame clones alone and lacks a portion of them. The data show roughly 230,000 clones, with about 92% seen just once and 3% to 3.5% held by the top ten. The sample was PBMCs. These receptors were taken from a woman aged 25 to 39 in good health and CMV-seronegative.

The chain combines TRBV25-1 with TRBJ1-1; 7 nucleotides align to TRBD1. The CDR3 spans 14 residues. The trim removed 4 bases at V and 5 bases at J, leaving 7 bases unmatched. Germline V lookup: CDR1 MGHDK, CDR2 SYGVNS. The CDR3 DNA sequence: TGTGCCAGCAGTGGCAGGGGGGGGTGGACTGAAGCTTTCTTT. Translated: CASSGRGGWTEAFF.

The chain carries TRBV29-1 and TRBJ2-7; a weak D match, TRBD1 (6 bases). Germline CDR1 is SQVTM and CDR2 is ANQGSEA. The CDR3 consists of 12 residues. Trimming removed 6 bases at V and 2 bases at J, with 11 bases between. The CDR3 DNA sequence: TGCAGCGTAGTACAGGGTCCCTACGAGCAGTACTTC. The encoded protein is CSVVQGPYEQYF.

The V and J genes are TRBV11-1 and TRBJ2-1; D remains unclear. In germline, CDR1 is SGHAT, CDR2 FQDESV (reference sequence). This CDR3 region has 16 residues. Trimming stripped 5 bases from V and 0 bases from J, with 14 bases between. The CDR3 reads CASSRRTGSSYNEQFF. The CDR3 region has the DNA TGTGCCAGCAGCCGCCGGACCGGTAGCTCCTACAATGAGCAGTTCTTC.

Here the CDR3 reads CASSQGIGGRGETQYF. CDR3 in DNA: TGTGCCAGCAGCCAAGGGATAGGCGGGAGGGGAGAGACCCAGTACTTC. The chain joins TRBV4-2 to TRBJ2-5; 9 nucleotides match TRBD2. The CDR3 runs 16 residues. Germline values: CDR1 LGHNA, CDR2 YNFKEQ. J lost 4 bases, V lost 1 base, and 7 bases had no gene match.

CDR3 sequence reads: CAISDQGDTQYF. The CDR3 nucleotides read TGTGCCATCAGTGATCAGGGTGATACGCAGTATTTT. The chain carries TRBV10-3 and TRBJ2-3, with a possible D match to TRBD1 (5 bases). Germline V gives CDR1 ENHRY, CDR2 SYGVKD. This CDR3 has 12 residues. V lost 3 bases to trimming and J lost 6 bases, with 7 bases between them.

The V call is TRBV4-2, the J call TRBJ1-4; TRBD1 might be the D (5 bases). The ends were cut back, 2 bases at V and 0 bases at J, with 13 bases in the middle. The germline V gene has CDR1 LGHNA and CDR2 YNFKEQ. The CDR3 is made up of 17 amino acids. The CDR3 region has the DNA TGTGCCAGCAGCCAAAGACAGCCCCCATCAACTAATGAAAAACTGTTTTTT. Its protein product is CASSQRQPPSTNEKLFF.

The V call is TRBV27, the J call TRBJ2-2; TRBD2 is a possible D gene (6 bases). CDR1 MNHEY and CDR2 SMNVEV come from the germline V gene (reference sequence). Trimming took 4 bases from V and 4 from J, leaving 10 bases between them. The CDR3 contains 14 residues. The CDR3, as DNA: TGTGCCAGCAGTTACATGGGAGGCACCGGGGAGCTGTTTTTT. Translation gives CASSYMGGTGELFF.

The chain employs TRBV7-2 and TRBJ2-7; 7 positions match TRBD1. Trimming removed 3 bases from V and 2 bases from J; junction bases left unmatched: 16. CDR1 and CDR2 from the germline V gene are SGHTA and FQGNSA. The CDR3 consists of 18 residues. The CDR3, as DNA: TGTGCCAGCAGCTTTGCCCCCTCGGGGACAGCTCTAACCTACGAGCAGTACTTC. Translation: CASSFAPSGTALTYEQYF. The whole variable domain, remainder taken from reference TRBV7-2 and TRBJ2-7, is GAGVSQSPSNKVTEKGKDVELRCDPISGHTALYWYRQSLGQGLEFLIYFQGNSAPDKSGLPSDRFSAERTGGSVSTLTIQRTQQEDSAVYLCASSFAPSGTALTYEQYFGPGTRLTVT.

V is TRBV27 and J is TRBJ2-1, with 9 bases matching TRBD1. V shed 5 bases, J shed 14 bases, and the junction held 7 bases outside the gene matches. Germline CDR1 reads MNHEY; CDR2 reads SMNVEV (reference sequence). The CDR3 runs to 12 residues. The CDR3 sequence is CASSTYTGGKFF. The CDR3, as DNA: TGTGCCAGCAGTACCTACACAGGGGGCAAGTTCTTC.

This chain uses TRBV11-3 with TRBJ2-2; 7 bases align to TRBD1. This CDR3 has 14 amino acids. The germline gives CDR1 SGHNT, CDR2 YENEEA. Trimming removed 5 bases from V and 4 bases from J; junction bases left unmatched: 4. The CDR3 coding sequence is TGTGCCAGCAGCCTGGGACAGTCCACCGGGGAGCTGTTTTTT. Its protein product is CASSLGQSTGELFF.

The chain carries TRBV27 and TRBJ2-7; unclear D gene. The germline V and J ends were trimmed by 6 bases and 3 bases, with 6 bases remaining between them. The CDR3 is 11 amino acids. CDR1 and CDR2 (germline): MNHEY, SMNVEV (reference sequence). The CDR3 DNA sequence: TGTGCCAGCAGGTACGGCTACGAGCAGTACTTC. Residues: CASRYGYEQYF.

The CDR3 nucleotides are TGTGCCAGCAGCTTTGGCGGGGAGAGCTCCTACGAGCAGTACTTC. It yields the protein CASSFGGESSYEQYF. This chain joins TRBV7-6 and TRBJ2-7, with D possibly matching TRBD2 (6 bases). Trimming shortened V by 3 bases and J by 0 bases, and 12 bases separated the two germline ends. Germline V gene lookup returns CDR1 SGHVS and CDR2 FNYEAQ. There are 15 residues in the CDR3.

This rearrangement joins TRBV9 to TRBJ2-2; D is ambiguous. The CDR3 consists of 13 residues. Germline-derived CDR1 and CDR2 are SGDLS and YYNGEE. Between the trimmed V and J ends, which lost 4 bases and 7 bases, there was a span of 11 bases. CDR3 DNA: TGTGCCAGCAGCCCCCCTTCAGTCGGGGAGCTGTTTTTT. Translated: CASSPPSVGELFF.

In regard to this clone: Other DNA sequences in this specimen translate into the identical CDR3. The genes are TRBV6-6 and TRBJ1-2; D gene ambiguous. CDR1 is MNHNY and CDR2 is SVGAGI in the germline V gene (reference sequence). The CDR3 consists of 14 residues. V lost 0 bases and J 0 bases, leaving 5 bases between the germline ends. In DNA, the CDR3 is TGTGCCAGCAGTTACTCGGGAGCTAACTATGGCTACACCTTC. This sequence encodes CASSYSGANYGYTF.

This clone was recorded a few times. This chain links TRBV28 with TRBJ2-5, with D unresolved. Looked up from germline, CDR1 is MDHEN and CDR2 is SYDVKM. Trimming removed 5 bases at V and 0 bases at J, with 10 bases between. This CDR3 has 14 amino acids. CDR3 protein: CASSPHTYQETQYF. The DNA of the CDR3 is TGTGCCAGCAGTCCCCACACGTACCAAGAGACCCAGTACTTC.

Only one count was recorded for this clone. This rearrangement joins TRBV28 to TRBJ1-4, with 7 bases that match TRBD1. CDR1 and CDR2 (germline): MDHEN, SYDVKM. Losses at the gene ends were 6 bases for V and 2 bases for J; bases not matched to a gene: 9. The CDR3 spans 16 residues. The CDR3 sequence is CASSPTGDATNEKLFF. Here the CDR3 DNA reads TGTGCCAGCAGCCCAACAGGGGACGCGACTAATGAAAAACTGTTTTTT.

The chain recombines TRBV7-8 with TRBJ2-7; D possibly corresponds to TRBD1 (5 bases). Trimming cost V 0 bases and J 1 base, with 10 bases left between them. The germline V gene encodes CDR1 SGHVS and CDR2 FQNEAQ. The CDR3 runs 15 residues. CDR3 loop: CASSLAAAGSYEQYF. The CDR3 DNA reads TGTGCCAGCAGCTTAGCGGCGGCAGGGTCCTACGAGCAGTACTTC.

In this sample, this clone turned up a few times. The chain carries TRBV27 and TRBJ2-7; the match to TRBD2 covers 7 bases. J gave up 3 bases and V 6 bases, and 8 bases lay outside the gene matches. The CDR3 extends over 14 amino acids. Germline assignment: CDR1 MNHEY and CDR2 SMNVEV (reference sequence). DNA of the CDR3: TGTGCCAGCAGAGTAAGGCTAGCGGACTACGAGCAGTACTTC. Its protein product is CASRVRLADYEQYF.

This chain links TRBV28 with TRBJ2-1; 10 bases agree with TRBD2. The V segment lost 8 bases and the J segment 0 bases; nucleotides outside the gene matches: 7. Germline lookup yields CDR1 MDHEN and CDR2 SYDVKM. The CDR3 has 16 residues. The CDR3 sequence is CASGLADLSSYNEQFF. CDR3 nucleotide sequence: TGTGCCAGCGGACTAGCGGATCTCAGCTCCTACAATGAGCAGTTCTTC.

The chain couples TRBV28 to TRBJ2-4; maybe TRBD2 (6 bases). This CDR3 region has 14 residues. Germline CDR1 reads MDHEN; CDR2 reads SYDVKM. V was trimmed by 6 bases and J by 6 bases, leaving 15 bases between them. The CDR3 sequence: CASRDAGSRNIQYF. The CDR3 coding sequence is TGTGCCAGCAGAGATGCCGGGAGTCGAAACATTCAGTACTTC.

The chain recombines TRBV28 with TRBJ1-4, with TRBD1 as a possible D gene (5 bases). This CDR3 has 16 amino acids. V was pared by 8 bases and J by 0 bases, with 16 bases between. Germline CDR1 MDHEN, CDR2 SYDVKM. The CDR3: CASVSWGFATNEKLFF. CDR3 coding DNA: TGTGCCAGCGTCTCATGGGGGTTTGCAACTAATGAAAAACTGTTTTTT. Drawing the rest from reference TRBV28 and TRBJ1-4, the complete variable domain is DVKVTQSSRYLVKRTGEKVFLECVQDMDHENMFWYRQDPGLGLRLIYFSYDVKMKEKGDIPEGYSVSREKKERFSLILESASTNQTSMYLCASVSWGFATNEKLFFGSGTQLSVL.

The chain uses TRBV5-1 and TRBJ2-5, with 8 positions matching TRBD2. This CDR3 is built from 15 residues. The junction had 7 bases not matched to a gene; V was cut back by 2 bases and J by 4 bases. Germline V gene data show CDR1 as SGHRS and CDR2 as YFSETQ. Here the CDR3 reads CASSLAGEGRETQYF. In nucleotides, the CDR3 is TGCGCCAGCAGCTTAGCGGGAGAGGGGCGAGAGACCCAGTACTTC.

This chain connects TRBV15 to TRBJ2-7, with TRBD1 matching over 7 bases. Germline trimming cut 2 bases from V and 3 bases from J; bases unmatched to any gene: 4. CDR1 is LNHNV, CDR2 YYDKDF, per germline (reference sequence). This CDR3 contains 14 residues. The CDR3 nucleotides read TGTGCCACCAGCAGAACCCGGGACAGCTACGAGCAGTACTTC. Amino acid sequence: CATSRTRDSYEQYF.

The gene calls are TRBV2 and TRBJ2-2, with 7 positions matching TRBD1. V gave up 4 bases and J gave up 1 base; unmatched junction bases: 3. Per germline, CDR1 SNHLY and CDR2 FYNNEI. This CDR3 has 15 amino acids. CDR3 in amino acids: CASSGQGVNTGELFF. For the CDR3, the DNA is TGTGCCAGCAGTGGACAGGGAGTGAACACCGGGGAGCTGTTTTTT.